The 9 T cell receptor beta chains presented below share a single source sample, sequenced in a study of T cell changes during pregnancy in multiple sclerosis. Method: immunoSEQ multiplex PCR; TCRdb's copy keeps in-frame clones and lacks some. The table records about 59,000 clones, roughly 92% of them present only once. Sequenced here: CD8+ T cells from peripheral blood mononuclear cells, sampled in the third trimester of pregnancy. These receptors originate from a female donor with multiple sclerosis, enrolled in a pregnancy study.

The chain links TRBV19 to TRBJ1-2, with 7 bases identical to TRBD1. CDR3 size: 11 residues. The V segment lost 9 bases and the J segment 8 bases; nucleotides outside the gene matches: 6. Germline assignment: CDR1 LNHDA and CDR2 SQIVND (reference sequence). CDR3 in amino acids: CASTTGTGYTF. The CDR3 bases are TGTGCCAGCACGACAGGGACCGGCTACACCTTC. The entire variable domain, with the rest obtained from reference TRBV19 and TRBJ1-2, is as follows: DGGITQSPKYLFRKEGQNVTLSCEQNLNHDAMYWYRQDPGQGLRLIYYSQIVNDFQKGDIAEGYSVSREKKESFPLTVTSAQKNPTAFYLCASTTGTGYTFGSGTRLTVV.

For this clone: The same CDR3 can be traced to other DNA sequences in this sample. The chain joins TRBV19 to TRBJ1-1; 11 bases align to TRBD1. The CDR3 sequence is 14 residues long. V lost 3 bases, J lost 4 bases, and 1 base stayed unmatched. Germline loops: CDR1 LNHDA, CDR2 SQIVND (reference sequence). The CDR3 bases are TGTGCCAGTAGTATTGGGACAGGGGGCACTGAAGCTTTCTTT. Translation gives CASSIGTGGTEAFF. Based on the CDR3 plus reference TRBV19 and TRBJ1-1, the full variable domain is DGGITQSPKYLFRKEGQNVTLSCEQNLNHDAMYWYRQDPGQGLRLIYYSQIVNDFQKGDIAEGYSVSREKKESFPLTVTSAQKNPTAFYLCASSIGTGGTEAFFGQGTRLTVV.

The chain links TRBV19 to TRBJ2-1; TRBD1 matches 7 bases. Germline CDR1 is LNHDA and CDR2 is SQIVND (reference sequence). V gave up 7 bases and J gave up 6 bases; unmatched junction bases: 15. The CDR3 sequence is 16 residues long. In nucleotides, the CDR3 is TGTGCCAGTACCCCCTCGAACAGGGGTAGGGGCAATGAGCAGTTCTTC. It specifies CASTPSNRGRGNEQFF.

This clone was seen a handful of times. The genes are TRBV7-9 and TRBJ1-1; D perhaps matches TRBD1 (6 bases). V was shortened by 3 bases and J by 3 bases, with 14 bases between the two germline ends. Germline loops: CDR1 SEHNR, CDR2 FQNEAQ (reference sequence). The CDR3 has 15 residues. In nucleotides, the CDR3 is TGTGCCAGCAGCTTCGGGGGGCAAAGAGACACTGAAGCTTTCTTT. Its protein is CASSFGGQRDTEAFF.

The J gene is TRBJ2-1, the V gene TRBV11-3, with TRBD2 identical over 9 bases. The CDR3 contains 16 residues. The junction had 7 bases not matched to a gene; V was cut back by 3 bases and J by 4 bases. CDR1 is SGHNT and CDR2 is YENEEA in the germline V gene. This CDR3 reads CASSFRGTSRYNEQFF. For the CDR3, the DNA is TGTGCCAGCAGCTTCCGCGGGACTAGCAGGTACAATGAGCAGTTCTTC.

The rearrangement uses TRBV5-8 and TRBJ1-1; 7 bases fit TRBD1. The CDR3 length is 13 residues. The ends lost 5 bases at V and 0 bases at J; junction bases unmatched: 1. Germline CDR1 is SGHTS and CDR2 is YDEGEE. The CDR3 region is CASRTGLNTEAFF. The CDR3 region has the DNA TGTGCCAGCAGGACAGGGCTGAACACTGAAGCTTTCTTT. The entire variable domain, with the rest obtained from reference TRBV5-8 and TRBJ1-1, is as follows: EAGVTQSPTHLIKTRGQQATLRCSPISGHTSVYWYQQALGLGLQFLLWYDEGEERNRGNFPPRFSGRQFPNYSSELNVNALELEDSALYLCASRTGLNTEAFFGQGTRLTVV.

This chain joins TRBV28 and TRBJ1-5; 9 nucleotides match TRBD1. Germline CDR1 and CDR2: MDHEN and SYDVKM. With 6 bases clipped from V and 5 bases from J, the junction kept 8 bases outside the gene matches. This CDR3 has 15 amino acids. In nucleotides, the CDR3 is TGTGCCAGCAGGACAACGGGACAGGGTTATCAGCCCCAGCATTTT. Protein: CASRTTGQGYQPQHF.

This chain connects TRBV5-1 to TRBJ2-5; 9 bases fit TRBD2. The CDR3 is made up of 15 amino acids. V trimming: 3 bases; J trimming: 2 bases; junction bases outside the gene matches: 5. Germline V CDR1 and CDR2: SGHRS, YFSETQ. The CDR3 sequence: CASSSRTSAQETQYF. CDR3 in DNA: TGCGCCAGCAGCTCTCGGACTAGCGCACAAGAGACCCAGTACTTC.

The chain uses TRBV5-1 and TRBJ1-1; D is possibly TRBD1 (5 bases). The CDR3 runs 15 residues. The V gene's germline CDR1 is SGHRS and CDR2 YFSETQ. Trimming took 6 bases from V and 0 from J, leaving 15 bases between them. The CDR3: CASNIIQGLNTEAFF. CDR3 DNA sequence: TGCGCCAGCAACATCATCCAGGGCCTGAACACTGAAGCTTTCTTT.